These T cell receptor beta chains were read from a single sample in a study of blood T cell repertoires in COVID-19. TCRdb's copy holds only in-frame clones and misses some; the assay was immunoSEQ multiplex PCR. The table has some 270,000 clones, roughly 86% seen once. Material for sequencing was PBMCs or T cells enriched from blood (not recorded which). Receptor source: a woman aged 55-69 years who had recovered from COVID-19. The CDR3 runs from the conserved cysteine through the conserved F or W. A D gene is named only where the DNA matches it firmly. Clone size is not always given. Where it is, it says once, few, many or a class for expanded clones.

J gene	V gene	clone size	D gene	CDR3 protein	CDR3 DNA
TRBJ2-3	TRBV28	-	TRBD1	CASSSGQGAADTQYF	TGTGCCAGCAGTTCCGGACAGGGGGCGGCAGATACGCAGTATTTT
TRBJ1-2	TRBV5-8	-	-	CASSLGGLYGYTF	TGTGCCAGCAGCTTGGGGGGGCTTTATGGCTACACCTTC
TRBJ2-1	TRBV10-3	-	TRBD2	CAISDRSGRSASYNEQFF	TGTGCCATCAGTGACCGGAGCGGGAGGTCCGCCTCCTACAATGAGCAGTTCTTC
TRBJ1-5	TRBV2	-	TRBD1	CASRTGVQPQHF	TGTGCCAGCAGGACAGGGGTTCAGCCCCAGCATTTT
TRBJ2-2	TRBV24-1	-	TRBD2	CATRETSGRFAGELFF	TGTGCCACCCGGGAGACTAGCGGGAGATTCGCCGGGGAGCTGTTTTTT
TRBJ1-6	TRBV19	once	-	CASSIALGILNSPLHF	TGTGCCAGTAGTATAGCGCTCGGGATTCTCAATTCACCCCTCCACTTT
TRBJ2-7	TRBV10-3	once	TRBD2	CAISESSGGEYEQYF	TGTGCCATCAGTGAGTCATCCGGGGGGGAATACGAGCAGTACTTC
TRBJ2-1	TRBV11-1	-	-	CASSRDSYNEQFF	TGTGCCAGCAGTCGGGACTCTTACAATGAGCAGTTCTTC
TRBJ2-3	TRBV5-1	-	TRBD2	CASSLGLAGPDTQYF	TGCGCCAGCAGCTTGGGACTAGCGGGACCAGATACGCAGTATTTT
TRBJ1-2	TRBV2	once	-	CASSGYSGLGYGYTF	TGTGCCAGCAGTGGCTATTCAGGGTTGGGGTATGGCTACACCTTC
TRBJ1-5	TRBV20-1	-	-	CSASSLQPQPQHF	TGCAGTGCTAGTTCCTTACAACCACAGCCCCAGCATTTT
TRBJ2-1	TRBV28	-	TRBD2	CASSLYLVTSGYHEQFF	TGTGCCAGCAGTTTATATCTGGTGACTAGCGGGTACCATGAGCAGTTCTTC
TRBJ1-3	TRBV11-2	-	-	CASSLQAGMSSGNTIYF	TGTGCCAGCAGCTTACAAGCAGGGATGAGCTCTGGAAACACCATATATTTT
TRBJ1-1	TRBV4-2	-	TRBD1	CASSAQGASSAFF	TGTGCCAGCAGCGCCCAGGGGGCTTCTAGTGCTTTCTTT
TRBJ2-1	TRBV18	-	-	CASSPYGALRSEQFF	TGTGCCAGCTCCCCCTATGGGGCGCTCAGGTCTGAGCAGTTCTTC
TRBJ1-6	TRBV16	few	-	CASAASYNSPLHF	TGTGCCAGCGCGGCCTCCTATAATTCACCCCTCCACTTT
TRBJ2-7	TRBV18	-	TRBD1	CASSPSGQGSYEQYF	TGTGCCAGCTCACCGTCGGGACAGGGGTCCTACGAGCAGTACTTC
TRBJ1-6	TRBV27	once	-	CASSFVANSPLHF	TGTGCCAGCAGTTTCGTAGCTAATTCACCCCTCCACTTT
TRBJ1-5	TRBV18	-	-	CASSPPGGNQPQHF	TGTGCCAGCTCACCCCCAGGGGGCAATCAGCCCCAGCATTTT
TRBJ1-3	TRBV27	-	-	CASRSGASGNTIYF	TGTGCCAGCAGGTCAGGGGCCTCTGGAAACACCATATATTTT
TRBJ1-2	TRBV28	-	-	CASRPGSDYGYTF	TGTGCCAGCAGACCGGGATCAGACTATGGCTACACCTTC
TRBJ2-1	TRBV10-3	-	-	CAISTGSFYNEQFF	TGTGCCATCAGTACCGGGAGTTTCTACAATGAGCAGTTCTTC
TRBJ1-2	TRBV5-1	-	-	CASSLDLYSNYGYTF	TGCGCCAGCAGCTTGGATCTTTACAGTAACTATGGCTACACCTTC
TRBJ2-7	TRBV30	-	-	CAWSGVGDYEQYF	TGTGCCTGGTCAGGGGTTGGAGACTACGAGCAGTACTTC
TRBJ2-3	TRBV9	-	TRBD1	CASSVVRDSRADTQYF	TGTGCCAGCAGCGTAGTTCGGGACAGTAGGGCAGATACGCAGTATTTT
TRBJ1-2	TRBV5-1	-	TRBD1	CASSLKGANYGYTF	TGCGCCAGCAGCTTAAAGGGGGCGAACTATGGCTACACCTTC
TRBJ1-4	TRBV9	few	-	CASSVTGGGEKLFF	TGTGCCAGCAGCGTAACCGGAGGAGGTGAAAAACTGTTTTTT
TRBJ1-1	TRBV19	-	-	CASSIVRENTEAFF	TGTGCCAGTAGTATAGTGAGGGAAAACACTGAAGCTTTCTTT
TRBJ2-3	TRBV6-1	-	-	CASSEAAGSADTQYF	TGTGCCAGCAGTGAAGCGGCGGGTTCCGCAGATACGCAGTATTTT
TRBJ1-3	TRBV10-3	-	TRBD1	CAIRGQAGSGNTIYF	TGTGCCATCAGAGGACAGGCTGGCTCTGGAAACACCATATATTTT
TRBJ2-5	TRBV13	-	-	CASSLGGVETQYF	TGTGCCAGCAGCTTAGGTGGAGTCGAGACCCAGTACTTC
TRBJ1-1	TRBV5-5	once	TRBD1	CASRSGGGEYTEAFF	TGTGCCAGCAGGTCAGGGGGCGGTGAGTACACTGAAGCTTTCTTT
TRBJ2-5	TRBV7-3	few	-	CASSLTGGYQETQYF	TGTGCCAGCAGCTTAACAGGGGGATACCAAGAGACCCAGTACTTC
TRBJ2-5	TRBV11-2	-	TRBD1	CASSPRQGKTQYF	TGTGCCAGCAGCCCCAGACAGGGAAAGACCCAGTACTTC
TRBJ1-5	TRBV24-1	-	-	CATSDSSGVQPQHF	TGTGCCACCAGTGATTCCTCAGGGGTTCAGCCCCAGCATTTT
TRBJ2-1	TRBV9	-	TRBD2	CASSVAPWTSGDNEQFF	TGTGCCAGCAGCGTAGCGCCCTGGACTAGCGGGGATAATGAGCAGTTCTTC
TRBJ2-1	TRBV19	-	-	CASSSANSYNEQFF	TGTGCCAGTTCGAGCGCCAACTCCTACAATGAGCAGTTCTTC
TRBJ2-7	TRBV7-6	-	-	CASSFGSAYEQYF	TGTGCCAGCAGCTTCGGGTCTGCCTACGAGCAGTACTTC
TRBJ1-1	TRBV5-4	-	TRBD1	CASSLEGQGMNTEAFF	TGTGCCAGCAGCTTGGAGGGACAGGGAATGAACACTGAAGCTTTCTTT
TRBJ2-3	TRBV7-3	-	-	CASSLNARADTQYF	TGTGCCAGCAGCTTAAATGCGCGGGCAGATACGCAGTATTTT
TRBJ2-4	TRBV28	-	-	CASSFILGAKNIQYF	TGTGCCAGCAGTTTCATTCTCGGGGCCAAAAACATTCAGTACTTC
TRBJ2-1	TRBV30	-	TRBD1	CANPAGGLNEQFF	TGTGCCAACCCCGCAGGGGGCTTAAATGAGCAGTTCTTC
TRBJ2-2	TRBV27	-	TRBD2	CATRLAGMNTGELFF	TGTGCCACCAGACTAGCGGGGATGAACACCGGGGAGCTGTTTTTT
TRBJ1-5	TRBV10-1	once	-	CASSESNSYSNQPQHF	TGCGCCAGCAGTGAGTCGAACAGCTATAGCAATCAGCCCCAGCATTTT
TRBJ2-5	TRBV7-2	-	-	CASSPPAGGGTQYF	TGTGCCAGCAGCCCCCCGGCGGGTGGAGGGACCCAGTACTTC
TRBJ1-2	TRBV21-1	-	-	CASSKFAGGKGYGYTF	TGTGCCAGCAGCAAATTCGCGGGGGGCAAGGGCTATGGCTACACCTTC
TRBJ2-5	TRBV30	-	-	CAWSDTQVSRWETQYF	TGTGCCTGGAGTGATACACAGGTCTCTAGGTGGGAGACCCAGTACTTC
TRBJ1-2	TRBV5-4	once	-	CASSLVGGGNYGYTF	TGTGCCAGCAGCTTGGTTGGCGGGGGGAACTATGGCTACACCTTC
TRBJ2-5	TRBV5-1	-	TRBD1	CASSFRGQTETQYF	TGCGCCAGCAGCTTCAGGGGGCAGACAGAGACCCAGTACTTC
TRBJ1-2	TRBV19	-	-	CASSPDMVGYTF	TGTGCCAGTAGTCCAGACATGGTTGGCTACACCTTC
TRBJ1-2	TRBV28	-	-	CASRRSGAVGYTF	TGTGCCAGCAGACGATCAGGGGCAGTCGGCTACACCTTC
TRBJ1-4	TRBV3-1/TRBV3-2	-	-	CASSQGGRVNEKLFF	TGTGCCAGCAGCCAAGGAGGGCGAGTTAATGAAAAACTGTTTTTT
TRBJ1-4	TRBV19	once	TRBD1	CASSRDRARSNEKLFF	TGTGCCAGTAGCCGGGACAGGGCGCGGTCTAATGAAAAACTGTTTTTT
TRBJ1-1	TRBV6-5	-	TRBD1	CASSRGQGEAFF	TGTGCCAGCAGCCGGGGACAGGGAGAAGCTTTCTTT
TRBJ1-6	TRBV28	-	-	CASLLHYNSPLHF	TGTGCCAGCCTTTTACACTATAATTCACCCCTCCACTTT